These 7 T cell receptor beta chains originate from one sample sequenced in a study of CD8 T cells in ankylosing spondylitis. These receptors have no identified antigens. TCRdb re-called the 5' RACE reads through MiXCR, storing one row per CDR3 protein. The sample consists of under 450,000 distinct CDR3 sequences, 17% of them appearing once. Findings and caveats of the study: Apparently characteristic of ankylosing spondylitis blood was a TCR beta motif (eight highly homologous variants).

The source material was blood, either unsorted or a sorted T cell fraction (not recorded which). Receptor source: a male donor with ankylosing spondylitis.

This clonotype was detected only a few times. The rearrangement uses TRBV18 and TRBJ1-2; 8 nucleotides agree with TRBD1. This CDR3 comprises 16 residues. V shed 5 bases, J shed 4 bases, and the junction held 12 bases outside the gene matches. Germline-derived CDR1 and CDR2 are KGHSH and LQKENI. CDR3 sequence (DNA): TGTGCCAGCTCATCGCAGACAGGGGATGTTCGCTATGGCTACACCTTC. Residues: CASSSQTGDVRYGYTF.

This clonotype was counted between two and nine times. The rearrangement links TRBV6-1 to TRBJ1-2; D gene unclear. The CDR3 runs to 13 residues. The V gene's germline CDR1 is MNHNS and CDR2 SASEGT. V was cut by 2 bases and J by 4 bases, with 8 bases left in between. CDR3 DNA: TGTGCCAGCAGTGAACAGAGCCTCTATGGCTACACCTTC. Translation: CASSEQSLYGYTF.

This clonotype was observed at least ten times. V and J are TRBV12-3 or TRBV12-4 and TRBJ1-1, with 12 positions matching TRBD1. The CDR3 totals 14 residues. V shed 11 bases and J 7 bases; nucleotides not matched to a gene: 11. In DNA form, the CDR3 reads TGTGCCCTAGGGGACAGGGGGCGAGGGGGTGAAGCTTTCTTT. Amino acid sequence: CALGDRGRGGEAFF.

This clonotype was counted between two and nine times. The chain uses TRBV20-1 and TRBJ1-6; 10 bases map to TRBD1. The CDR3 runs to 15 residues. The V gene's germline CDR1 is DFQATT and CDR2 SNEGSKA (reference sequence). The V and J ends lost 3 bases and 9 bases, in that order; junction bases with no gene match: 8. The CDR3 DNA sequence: TGCAGTGCTAGTGACCGGGACAGGGGAAGTTCACCCCTCCACTTT. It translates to CSASDRDRGSSPLHF.

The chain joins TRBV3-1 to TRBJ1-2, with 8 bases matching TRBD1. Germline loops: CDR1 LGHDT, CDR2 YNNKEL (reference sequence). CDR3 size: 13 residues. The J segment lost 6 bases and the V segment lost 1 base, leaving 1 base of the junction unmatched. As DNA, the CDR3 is TGTGCCAGCAGCCAAGGACAGGGGCATGGCTACACCTTC. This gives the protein CASSQGQGHGYTF.

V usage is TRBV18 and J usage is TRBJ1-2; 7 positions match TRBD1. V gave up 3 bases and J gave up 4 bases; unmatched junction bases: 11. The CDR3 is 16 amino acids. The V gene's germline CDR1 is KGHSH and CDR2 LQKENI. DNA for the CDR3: TGTGCCAGCTCACCCCGGGACAGCCTTCAAATCTATGGCTACACCTTC. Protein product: CASSPRDSLQIYGYTF.

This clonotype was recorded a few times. CDR3 DNA sequence: TGCAGCGGGGTTACAGGGGGCGCGAGCAATGAGCAGTTCTTC. Protein product: CSGVTGGASNEQFF. V usage is TRBV20-1 and J usage is TRBJ2-1, with TRBD1 matching 9 bases. The germline CDR1 and CDR2 sequences are DFQATT and SNEGSKA (reference sequence). The CDR3 runs to 14 residues.